This entry describes one T cell receptor beta chain. Its antigen is not yet known. Base qualities are not at hand, and no much larger clone is one base apart. V is cut by 5 bases and J by 4 bases, and the space between the germline ends is 15 bases. The germline V gene specifies SGHAT as CDR1 and FQNNGV as CDR2. The cysteine opens and the phenylalanine closes a CDR3 of 14 amino acids. Only the CDR3 portion is preserved as DNA: 42 bases, with reading frame beginning at the first base. The collaborating institutions used their own protocols to collect whole blood in K2EDTA tubes. For TCRbeta analysis, collaborator samples were shipped as frozen whole blood, as isolated PBMCs, or as DNA extracted from either sample type. TCRbeta CDR3 regions were amplified from genomic DNA by means of the immunoSEQ Assay, a bias-controlled multiplex PCR. In the source study's methods: The number of nucleated cells in each sample was estimated from the amplification of reference gene primers within the assay. Sequence reads were collapsed and filtered to measure the absolute abundance of every unique TCRbeta CDR3 rearrangement. Productive Simpson clonality was computed per sample as the square root of Simpson's diversity index over productive rearrangements. TCRdb re-hosts the immuneACCESS table, in-frame sequences only. Its copies lack some clones; in the studies checked, an unresolved V gene accounts for under half of them, and the cause for the rest is not known. Clonal size and the V and J genes are those of that table, whereas D and trimming came from the DNA. The sample yields 45,000 to 70,000 clones; 81% were counted once. Under 30% of the sample belongs to the ten largest clones.

This entry comes from a study of blood T cell repertoires in COVID-19 (dated by TCRdb to about 2020). Regarding the study in general: Samples covering the acute and convalescent phases of COVID-19 were provided by collaborators in the United States, Italy and Spain. The prospective study material was composed of cDNA or gDNA derived from T cells, B-cell-depleted T cells, or PBMCs. The sample metadata nearly always contained a de-identified subject ID, COVID-19 status, age in years and sex. Deeply sampled blood TCRbeta repertoires from subjects exposed to, actively infected with, or recovered from COVID-19 were included in the dataset. The samples were drawn from the first 160 participants of the ongoing ImmuneRACE study and from 1,254 subjects provided by 6 global collaborators. The repertoires were made available in a free public database intended to serve as a resource for research on the immune response to SARS-CoV-2. Where available, HLA class I and class II types were obtained from metadata supplied by the sample provider rather than from assay-based typing.

The study at large found these results: The quantity of clinical and demographic metadata differed by source and by participant and was supplied without curation.

The material sequenced was peripheral blood. The rearrangement combines TRBV11-2 with TRBJ2-7; the D gene remains uncertain. The sequence was obtained from a woman older than 75 with active or convalescent COVID-19. The CDR3 in this case is CASSRNLGVYEQYF. The sequenced DNA: TGTGCCAGCAGCCGAAATCTCGGAGTTTACGAGCAGTACTTC.